Presented here are 30 T cell receptor beta chains from one specimen sequenced in a study of blood T cell repertoires in COVID-19. Here immunoSEQ multiplex PCR was the method, and the copy in TCRdb shows in-frame clones only, minus some. The sample shows fewer than 200,000 clones, roughly 87% of them seen only once. Sequenced input: PBMCs or T cells enriched from blood (not recorded which). The receptors derive from a human donor with acute COVID-19. The donor label of this sample is uncertain.

In its sample, this clone was seen a few times. CDR3 region: CASSPSTGEKLNEQFF. In DNA, the CDR3 is TGTGCCAGCAGTCCCTCGACAGGGGAGAAGCTCAATGAGCAGTTCTTC. The J gene is TRBJ2-1, the V gene TRBV27, with 8 bases lining up with TRBD1. The CDR3 consists of 16 residues. CDR1 is MNHEY and CDR2 is SMNVEV in the germline V gene (reference sequence). V shed 5 bases and J 6 bases; nucleotides not matched to a gene: 12.

This clone has just one count. V gene TRBV7-9 combines with J gene TRBJ1-3; no firm D call. The CDR3 is 17 residues long. CDR1 and CDR2 (germline): SEHNR, FQNEAQ (reference sequence). Trimming left V 5 bases short and J 4 bases short, with 21 bases between. CDR3 coding DNA: TGTGCCAGCAGCCCGGGCCTTCCGGGGATTGGAGGAAACACCATATATTTT. It specifies CASSPGLPGIGGNTIYF.

The chain is built from TRBV19 and TRBJ2-7; TRBD2 is a possible D gene (6 bases). The CDR3 is made up of 15 amino acids. Trimming shortened V by 6 bases and J by 0 bases, and 15 bases separated the two germline ends. CDR1 is LNHDA and CDR2 is SQIVND in the germline V gene (reference sequence). CDR3 sequence reads: CASRWSSTSSYEQYF. The DNA of the CDR3 is TGTGCCAGTAGATGGTCCTCGACTAGCTCCTACGAGCAGTACTTC.

The chain recombines TRBV9 with TRBJ2-2; 7 nucleotides match TRBD1. V trimming: 5 bases; J trimming: 2 bases; junction bases outside the gene matches: 18. The CDR3 covers 19 residues. CDR1 SGDLS and CDR2 YYNGEE come from the germline V gene. CDR3 sequence (DNA): TGTGCCAGCAGTTCGGACAGGCCGCCCTTCTCGCGAAACACCGGGGAGCTGTTTTTT. Protein sequence: CASSSDRPPFSRNTGELFF.

This chain links TRBV7-9 with TRBJ2-3; D is perhaps TRBD1 (6 bases). This CDR3 is 15 amino acids long. Germline assignment: CDR1 SEHNR and CDR2 FQNEAQ (reference sequence). V was cut by 5 bases and J by 1 base, with 13 bases left in between. The CDR3 here is CASSIEGVGTDTQYF. CDR3 bases: TGTGCCAGCAGCATTGAGGGGGTTGGCACAGATACGCAGTATTTT.

V is TRBV29-1 and J is TRBJ2-2; D might be TRBD1 (6 bases). The CDR3 runs to 13 residues. In germline, CDR1 is SQVTM, CDR2 ANQGSEA. The V and J ends lost 6 bases and 0 bases respectively, with 8 bases between them. The CDR3 nucleotides are TGCAGCGTCTGGACAGCGAACACCGGGGAGCTGTTTTTT. This sequence encodes CSVWTANTGELFF.

This chain links TRBV5-6 with TRBJ1-3; D remains unclear. The germline V and J ends were trimmed by 6 bases and 0 bases, with 13 bases remaining between them. The CDR3 loop spans 15 amino acids. CDR1 is SGHDT, CDR2 YYEEEE, per germline. CDR3: CASTVRSSSGNTIYF. CDR3 coding DNA: TGTGCCAGCACCGTCAGGTCGAGCTCTGGAAACACCATATATTTT.

This clone was seen only once. The chain carries TRBV4-2 and TRBJ1-1; D unclear. V was shortened by 1 base and J by 7 bases, with 7 bases between the two germline ends. Germline CDR1 reads LGHNA; CDR2 reads YNFKEQ. The CDR3 has 12 amino acids. For the CDR3, the DNA is TGTGCCAGCAGCCAAGGCCGGTTTGAAGCTTTCTTT. Protein product: CASSQGRFEAFF.

The chain couples TRBV5-4 to TRBJ1-2; the match to TRBD1 covers 9 bases. CDR3 size: 15 residues. J gave up 6 bases and V 3 bases, and 9 bases lay outside the gene matches. Germline V CDR1 and CDR2: SGHNT, YYREEE (reference sequence). CDR3 protein: CASSSEGQGLDGYTF. DNA for the CDR3: TGTGCCAGCAGCTCTGAGGGACAGGGTCTGGATGGCTACACCTTC. Full variable domain (outside the CDR3, taken from reference TRBV5-4 and TRBJ1-2): ETGVTQSPTHLIKTRGQQVTLRCSSQSGHNTVSWYQQALGQGPQFIFQYYREEENGRGNFPPRFSGLQFPNYSSELNVNALELDDSALYLCASSSEGQGLDGYTFGSGTRLTVV.

V usage is TRBV18 and J usage is TRBJ1-1; TRBD1 might be the D (6 bases). This CDR3 spans 14 amino acids. Germline CDR1 KGHSH, CDR2 LQKENI. V lost 2 bases and J 4 bases, leaving 11 bases between the germline ends. CDR3 in amino acids: CASSPGPQGTEAFF. The CDR3 nucleotides read TGTGCCAGCTCACCAGGGCCACAGGGCACTGAAGCTTTCTTT.

The rearrangement links TRBV5-1 to TRBJ2-5, with D uncertain. V lost 4 bases and J 0 bases, leaving 13 bases between the germline ends. CDR3 length equals 15 residues. Germline V lookup: CDR1 SGHRS, CDR2 YFSETQ. The CDR3 nucleotides are TGCGCCAGCAGCCCCCATTCCCCATACCAAGAGACCCAGTACTTC. Its protein product is CASSPHSPYQETQYF.

CDR3 protein: CASSRSGGAEAFF. The DNA of the CDR3 is TGTGCCAGCAGTCGTTCTGGGGGGGCTGAAGCTTTCTTT. The chain joins TRBV28 to TRBJ1-1, with a possible D match to TRBD1 (5 bases). There are 13 residues in the CDR3. Trimming removed 5 bases from V and 6 bases from J, with 13 bases in between. Germline CDR1 is MDHEN and CDR2 is SYDVKM.

The rearrangement uses TRBV6-5 and TRBJ2-4; 8 positions match TRBD2. Germline lookup yields CDR1 MNHEY and CDR2 SVGAGI. The V and J ends lost 2 bases and 4 bases, in that order; junction bases with no gene match: 1. This CDR3 has 14 residues. CDR3 protein: CASSYGGGKNIQYF. The CDR3 nucleotides read TGTGCCAGCAGTTACGGCGGGGGGAAAAACATTCAGTACTTC.

The gene calls are TRBV11-2 and TRBJ2-7; D unresolved. The CDR3 extends over 12 amino acids. Germline V gene lookup returns CDR1 SGHAT and CDR2 FQNNGV. Trimming took 3 bases from V and 1 from J, leaving 4 bases between them. The CDR3 DNA follows: TGTGCCAGCAGCTTGTCTTCCTACGAGCAGTACTTC. Protein: CASSLSSYEQYF.

The CDR3 region is CASSQGPQVSAGPKYEQYF. In DNA, the CDR3 is TGCGCCAGCAGCCAAGGTCCCCAGGTATCGGCGGGACCAAAGTACGAGCAGTACTTC. The genes are TRBV4-1 and TRBJ2-7, with a tentative D call TRBD2 (6 bases). V was trimmed by 1 base and J by 4 bases, leaving 26 bases between them. The CDR3 has 19 residues. The germline CDR1 and CDR2 sequences are MGHRA and YSYEKL.

The chain joins TRBV5-1 to TRBJ2-1; TRBD2 matches 8 bases. V lost 1 base, J lost 0 bases, and 9 bases stayed unmatched. This CDR3 has 18 amino acids. Per the germline V gene, CDR1 is SGHRS and CDR2 is YFSETQ. The CDR3 DNA reads as TGCGCCAGCAGCTTGCTTATAGGCGGGGGGAGCTCCTACAATGAGCAGTTCTTC. This encodes CASSLLIGGGSSYNEQFF.

V is TRBV19 and J is TRBJ1-1; D is possibly TRBD1 (5 bases). Germline CDR1 reads LNHDA; CDR2 reads SQIVND (reference sequence). The V gene lost 1 base and the J gene lost 6 bases, with 12 bases spanning the gap. The CDR3 is made up of 14 amino acids. CDR3 residues: CASSIGRDLAEAFF. The CDR3, as DNA: TGTGCCAGTAGTATAGGGCGGGACCTCGCTGAAGCTTTCTTT. Full variable domain (remainder filled in from reference TRBV19 and TRBJ1-1): DGGITQSPKYLFRKEGQNVTLSCEQNLNHDAMYWYRQDPGQGLRLIYYSQIVNDFQKGDIAEGYSVSREKKESFPLTVTSAQKNPTAFYLCASSIGRDLAEAFFGQGTRLTVV.

This clone was seen once. This chain links TRBV29-1 with TRBJ1-1, with 11 bases that match TRBD1. V lost 7 bases, J lost 1 base, and 8 bases stayed unmatched. This CDR3 region has 15 residues. The germline V gene has CDR1 SQVTM and CDR2 ANQGSEA. CDR3 coding DNA: TGCAGCGCTCGGGGACAGGGGGTGAGGAACACTGAAGCTTTCTTT. Translated: CSARGQGVRNTEAFF.

Only a few counts were recorded for this clone. The chain is built from TRBV6-5 and TRBJ2-6; possibly TRBD2 for D (5 bases). The V gene lost 3 bases and the J gene lost 0 bases, with 9 bases spanning the gap. This CDR3 has 16 amino acids. From germline, CDR1 is MNHEY and CDR2 SVGAGI. The CDR3 coding sequence is TGTGCCAGCAGTTATGGCCGGGACTCTGGGGCCAACGTCCTGACTTTC. Amino acid sequence: CASSYGRDSGANVLTF.

The chain is built from TRBV27 and TRBJ2-1; TRBD2 matches 8 bases. Per the germline V gene, CDR1 is MNHEY and CDR2 is SMNVEV (reference sequence). J lost 5 bases, V lost 5 bases, and 8 bases had no gene match. The CDR3 extends over 15 amino acids. This CDR3 reads CASSILAGINNEQFF. Here the CDR3 DNA reads TGTGCCAGCAGTATTCTAGCGGGCATCAACAATGAGCAGTTCTTC.

The chain uses TRBV15 and TRBJ2-1; 9 nucleotides line up with TRBD1. The CDR3 loop spans 13 amino acids. Losses at the gene ends were 3 bases for V and 7 bases for J; bases not matched to a gene: 1. Germline values: CDR1 LNHNV, CDR2 YYDKDF (reference sequence). CDR3 DNA sequence: TGTGCCACCAGCAGGGACAGGGGTAATGAGCAGTTCTTC. This codes for CATSRDRGNEQFF.

This chain joins TRBV6-5 and TRBJ1-4; TRBD1 is a possible D gene (6 bases). The ends were cut back, 4 bases at V and 6 bases at J, with 12 bases in the middle. In germline, CDR1 is MNHEY, CDR2 SVGAGI. The CDR3 loop spans 14 amino acids. In DNA, the CDR3 is TGTGCCAGCAGTTTAGACAGGAACGATGAAAAACTGTTTTTT. Translation gives CASSLDRNDEKLFF.

J is TRBJ2-7 and V is TRBV7-9, with a weak D call TRBD2 (6 bases). The CDR3 covers 14 residues. V lost 1 base and J 3 bases, leaving 10 bases between the germline ends. The germline V gene encodes CDR1 SEHNR and CDR2 FQNEAQ (reference sequence). CDR3 region: CASSLVEGYYEQYF. DNA of the CDR3: TGTGCCAGCAGCTTAGTGGAGGGGTACTACGAGCAGTACTTC.

The chain combines TRBV19 with TRBJ1-5; 7 bases agree with TRBD1. Germline V lookup: CDR1 LNHDA, CDR2 SQIVND (reference sequence). After removal of 9 bases from V and 9 bases from J, the junction contained 11 bases not matched to a gene. This CDR3 has 13 residues. DNA for the CDR3: TGTGCCAGCTGGGACAGCGGAGGGCGGCCCCAGCATTTT. Translated: CASWDSGGRPQHF.

The chain has TRBV12-3 or TRBV12-4 and TRBJ2-5; D gene uncertain. Trimming removed 6 bases at V and 2 bases at J, with 10 bases between. CDR3 size: 13 residues. Here the CDR3 DNA reads TGTGCCAGCAGCTTTGGCGGACAAGAGACCCAGTACTTC. Residues: CASSFGGQETQYF.

The V and J genes are TRBV4-2 and TRBJ1-4; TRBD1 is a possible D gene (6 bases). From germline, CDR1 is LGHNA and CDR2 YNFKEQ. CDR3 length: 14 residues. Trimming left V 3 bases short and J 1 base short, with 6 bases between. The CDR3 DNA reads TGTGCCAGCAGCCAGGACAGAACTAATGAAAAACTGTTTTTT. It is translated as CASSQDRTNEKLFF.

This chain links TRBV30 with TRBJ1-3, with D uncertain. CDR1 is GTSNPN and CDR2 is SVGIG in the germline V gene (reference sequence). The CDR3 sequence is 13 residues long. Trimming removed 5 bases from V and 0 bases from J, with 8 bases in between. CDR3 residues: CAWYSFSGNTIYF. DNA of the CDR3: TGTGCCTGGTACTCCTTCTCTGGAAACACCATATATTTT.

The V call is TRBV4-1, the J call TRBJ2-7; D might be TRBD1 (6 bases). Trimming removed 4 bases at V and 0 bases at J, with 13 bases between. Germline lookup yields CDR1 MGHRA and CDR2 YSYEKL. CDR3 size: 15 residues. CDR3 region: CASSRSRGNSYEQYF. DNA of the CDR3: TGCGCCAGCAGCCGTTCCAGGGGAAACTCCTACGAGCAGTACTTC.

This clone was recorded only once. J is TRBJ1-3 and V is TRBV5-1; D might be TRBD1 (6 bases). The CDR3 is made up of 14 amino acids. The germline V gene encodes CDR1 SGHRS and CDR2 YFSETQ. The V gene lost 0 bases and the J gene lost 4 bases, with 8 bases spanning the gap. The CDR3 spells CASSLGQVGNTIYF. The CDR3 DNA reads as TGCGCCAGCAGCTTGGGACAGGTGGGAAACACCATATATTTT.

CDR3 protein: CATSRDRAGQGHNEQFF. In DNA form, the CDR3 reads TGTGCCACCAGCAGAGATCGGGCGGGACAGGGCCACAATGAGCAGTTCTTC. V gene TRBV15 combines with J gene TRBJ2-1; 9 positions match TRBD1. Germline-derived CDR1 and CDR2 are LNHNV and YYDKDF (reference sequence). Trimming cost V 0 bases and J 5 bases; bases outside gene matches: 8. The CDR3 is 17 residues long.